This TCR beta chain was recorded in a study of blood T cell repertoires in COVID-19. Background on the study: The United States, Italy and Spain supplied acute and convalescent COVID-19 samples. PBMCs, B-cell-depleted T cells, or T cells were the source of the cDNA or gDNA that made up the material.

Patients of the Seattle cohort, enrolled during active infection, were followed longitudinally. Original analysis: Estimated nucleated cell counts came from reference gene primer amplification. Here immunoSEQ multiplex PCR was the method, and the copy in TCRdb shows in-frame clones only, minus some. V, J and clone size derive from that table, while D and trimming were established from the DNA sequence. Here the sample spans 65,000 to 85,000 clones, 75% to 90% being singletons. This CDR3 region has 16 residues. Germline assignment: CDR1 SNHLY and CDR2 FYNNEI. With 0 bases clipped from V and 7 bases from J, the junction kept 10 bases outside the gene matches.

Sequenced: peripheral blood. This clonotype originated in a man older than 75 with COVID-19, enrolled during active disease. This rearrangement joins TRBV2 to TRBJ1-2, with 8 bases fitting TRBD1. CDR3 in DNA: TGTGCCAGCAGTGAAGCGCTTCGGGGCAGGGGGCCTGGCTACACCTTC. This gives the protein CASSEALRGRGPGYTF.